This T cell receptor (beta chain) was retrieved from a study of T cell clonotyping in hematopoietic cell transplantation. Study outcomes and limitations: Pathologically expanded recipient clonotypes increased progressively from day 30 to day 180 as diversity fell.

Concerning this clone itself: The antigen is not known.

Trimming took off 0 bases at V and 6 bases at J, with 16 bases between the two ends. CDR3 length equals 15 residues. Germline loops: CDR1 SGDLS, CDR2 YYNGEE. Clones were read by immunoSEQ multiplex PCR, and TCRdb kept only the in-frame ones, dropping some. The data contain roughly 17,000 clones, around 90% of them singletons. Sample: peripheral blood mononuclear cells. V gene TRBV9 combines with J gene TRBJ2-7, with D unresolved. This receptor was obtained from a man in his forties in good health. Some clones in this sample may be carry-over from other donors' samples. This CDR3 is CASSVGTLGDSEQYF. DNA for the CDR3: TGTGCCAGCAGCGTAGGGACCCTAGGCGATTCCGAGCAGTACTTC.